The T cell receptor beta chain described here comes from a study of blood T cells in healthy people across ages. The table lists this clonotype with many counts. Combining a sample-barcoded 5' primer with a J-beta primer mix, a second PCR ran for about 6 to 12 cycles. One entry per CDR3 protein, called by TCRdb with MiXCR from the 5' RACE reads. Found here are some 930,000 distinct CDR3 sequences, 25% to 30% of them singletons; the top ten hold approximately 10%. Trimming removed 4 bases from V and 3 bases from J, with 10 bases in between. CDR1 and CDR2 (germline): SQVTM, ANQGSEA. This CDR3 contains 13 residues. These data also formed part of another study, on T cells of mothers and their children.

Sequencing used blood. This receptor was identified in a woman between 40 and 50 years old in good health. The rearrangement links TRBV29-1 to TRBJ1-5, with a weak D call TRBD1 (5 bases). CDR3 nucleotides: TGCAGCGTTGTTTCAGGGTTCAATCAGCCCCAGCATTTT. Its translation is CSVVSGFNQPQHF.